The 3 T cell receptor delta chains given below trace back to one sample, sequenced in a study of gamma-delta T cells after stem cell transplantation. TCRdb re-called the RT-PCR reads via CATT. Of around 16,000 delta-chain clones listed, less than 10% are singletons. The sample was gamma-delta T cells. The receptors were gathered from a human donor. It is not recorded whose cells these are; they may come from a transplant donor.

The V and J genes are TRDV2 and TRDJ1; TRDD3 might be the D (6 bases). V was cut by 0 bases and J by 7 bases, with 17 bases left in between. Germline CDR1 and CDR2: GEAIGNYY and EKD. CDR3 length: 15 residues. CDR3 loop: CACDTEGGTRSKLIF. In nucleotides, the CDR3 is TGTGCCTGTGACACCGAAGGGGGGACAAGGAGTAAACTCATCTTT.

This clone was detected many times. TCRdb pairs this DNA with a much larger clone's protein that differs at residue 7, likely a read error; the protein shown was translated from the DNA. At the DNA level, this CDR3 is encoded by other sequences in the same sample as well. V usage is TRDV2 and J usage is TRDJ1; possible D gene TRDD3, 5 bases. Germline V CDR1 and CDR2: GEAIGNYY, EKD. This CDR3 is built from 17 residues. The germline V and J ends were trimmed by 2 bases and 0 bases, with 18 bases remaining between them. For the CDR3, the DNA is TGTGCCTGTGACAGACTGGAGGATGCGCTGTACACCGATAAACTCATCTTT. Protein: CACDRLEDALYTDKLIF.

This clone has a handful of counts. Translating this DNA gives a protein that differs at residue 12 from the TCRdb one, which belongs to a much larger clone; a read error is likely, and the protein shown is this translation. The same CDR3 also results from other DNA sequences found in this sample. CDR3 nucleotides: TGTGCCTGTGACCAGCTGGGGATACCCACCGATAACCTCATCTTT. Its protein product is CACDQLGIPTDNLIF. This rearrangement joins TRDV2 to TRDJ1, with 8 nucleotides matching TRDD3. This CDR3 comprises 15 residues. Germline CDR1 reads GEAIGNYY; CDR2 reads EKD.